This T cell receptor beta chain was captured by sequencing in a study of blood T cell repertoires in COVID-19. The V and J ends lost 2 bases and 9 bases respectively, with 11 bases between them. This CDR3 region has 13 residues. Germline V lookup: CDR1 MNHEY, CDR2 SVGEGT. Only one count was recorded for this clone. Produced via immunoSEQ multiplex PCR; TCRdb's table is partial and in-frame only. The table lists 84,000 or so clones, roughly four fifths of them singletons. Sequencing was performed on peripheral blood. The V gene is TRBV6-2 or TRBV6-3, the J gene TRBJ1-5, with D unclear. This receptor was identified in a human donor in a cohort sampled during active COVID-19. The CDR3 region has the DNA TGTGCCAGCAGTTACAGTCCCGAGGGGCCCCAGCATTTT. As protein: CASSYSPEGPQHF.